What follows describes a single T cell receptor (beta chain). Its specificity is unknown. This entry belongs to a study of shared clonotypes between healthy human individuals. Deep was the level at which the assay was run. Here immunoSEQ multiplex PCR was the method, and the copy in TCRdb shows in-frame clones only, minus some. Of over 1.4 million clones listed, around 95% are singletons. Findings and caveats of the study: Clonotype sharing across several donors was observed for around 5% of naive CD4 clonotypes. Estimated clonotype richness was generally higher in naive than memory subsets.

Looked up from germline, CDR1 is WNHNN and CDR2 is SYGVQD (reference sequence). The V gene end was trimmed by 9 bases and the J gene end by 1 base; junction bases not matched to a gene: 16. The CDR3 has 18 amino acids. The source of this sequence is a man aged 25-45 years in good health. The sequenced material came from naive CD4+ T cells sorted from blood. Noted subset: CD45RA+ positively selected. The rearrangement links TRBV10-1 to TRBJ2-2, with 8 nucleotides matching TRBD2. CDR3 DNA: TGCGCCAGTACCCTTGGTCCACTAGCGGAAAAGAACACCGGGGAGCTGTTTTTT. Translated: CASTLGPLAEKNTGELFF.